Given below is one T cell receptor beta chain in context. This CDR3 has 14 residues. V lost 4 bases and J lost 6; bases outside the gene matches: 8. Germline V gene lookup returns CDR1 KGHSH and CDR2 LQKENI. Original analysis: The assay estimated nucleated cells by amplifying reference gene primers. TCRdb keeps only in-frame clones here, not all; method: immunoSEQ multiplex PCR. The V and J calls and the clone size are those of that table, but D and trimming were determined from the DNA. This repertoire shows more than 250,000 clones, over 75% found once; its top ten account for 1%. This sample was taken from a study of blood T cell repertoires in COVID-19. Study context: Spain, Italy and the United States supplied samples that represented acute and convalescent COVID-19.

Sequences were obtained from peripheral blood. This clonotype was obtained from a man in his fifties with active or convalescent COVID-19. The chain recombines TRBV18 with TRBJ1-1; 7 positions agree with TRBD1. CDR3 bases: TGTGCCAGCTCACTGCAGGACAGGTCGGCTGAAGCTTTCTTT. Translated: CASSLQDRSAEAFF.